These T cell receptor beta chains were read from a single sample in a study of T cell responses to AZD1222 COVID-19 vaccine. Sequencing was performed with immunoSEQ multiplex PCR; in TCRdb, only in-frame clones are kept and a portion is missing. The sample has 50,000 to 70,000 clones, approximately 89% seen once. Sequencing was performed on peripheral blood, taken on day 0 of MenACWY control vaccination. The receptor set was obtained from an adult in good health. CDR3s include the opening cysteine and the closing phenylalanine or tryptophan. The D gene is left open where the match is weak. The size entry is marked missing in some rows and otherwise reads once, few, many or a size class.

J gene: TRBJ2-1; clone size: .; V gene: TRBV19; D gene: TRBD2; CDR3 DNA: TGTGCCAGTAGTATTCACCCGGGGGGGAGTGGGAATGAGCAGTTCTTC; CDR3 protein: CASSIHPGGSGNEQFF
J gene: TRBJ2-7; clone size: .; V gene: TRBV7-6; D gene: TRBD2; CDR3 DNA: TGTGCCAGCAGCCCCGGCGAGCGGGAGGGCCACTACGAGCAGTACTTC; CDR3 protein: CASSPGEREGHYEQYF
J gene: TRBJ2-3; clone size: .; V gene: TRBV5-6; D gene: TRBD2; CDR3 DNA: TGTGCCAGCAGCTTGGACGCGGGACGGGGAGGGGCGCAGTATTTT; CDR3 protein: CASSLDAGRGGAQYF
J gene: TRBJ2-7; clone size: few; V gene: TRBV28; D gene: .; CDR3 DNA: TGTGCCAGCAGTTTGGCCCTAGGGCGATACGAGCAGTACTTC; CDR3 protein: CASSLALGRYEQYF
J gene: TRBJ1-4; clone size: .; V gene: TRBV18; D gene: .; CDR3 DNA: TGTGCCAGCTCACCATACCAGGGGACAACTAATGAAAAACTGTTTTTT; CDR3 protein: CASSPYQGTTNEKLFF
J gene: TRBJ2-5; clone size: once; V gene: TRBV5-5; D gene: .; CDR3 DNA: TGTGCCAGCAGCTTGGGGGCAGGGCAGAGCCAAGAGACCCAGTACTTC; CDR3 protein: CASSLGAGQSQETQYF
J gene: TRBJ2-1; clone size: .; V gene: TRBV29-1; D gene: .; CDR3 DNA: TGCAGCGTTGGTTTTGGGGGGAGGAGCTACAATGAGCAGTTCTTC; CDR3 protein: CSVGFGGRSYNEQFF
J gene: TRBJ2-1; clone size: .; V gene: TRBV5-1; D gene: TRBD2; CDR3 DNA: TGCGCCAGCAGCCCGGCCCTGACTAGCGGGAGCGGCTATGAGCAGTTCTTC; CDR3 protein: CASSPALTSGSGYEQFF
J gene: TRBJ2-7; clone size: .; V gene: TRBV25-1; D gene: .; CDR3 DNA: TGTGCCAGCAGTGGTTTCTACCCGGAGTCTAGAACCTACGAGCAGTACTTC; CDR3 protein: CASSGFYPESRTYEQYF
J gene: TRBJ2-1; clone size: .; V gene: TRBV11-1; D gene: .; CDR3 DNA: TGTGCCAGCAGGCGGGCGCGGTACAATGAGCAGTTCTTC; CDR3 protein: CASRRARYNEQFF
J gene: TRBJ1-4; clone size: .; V gene: TRBV15; D gene: .; CDR3 DNA: TGTGCCACCAGCGTCCACCGGGGTCAGAATGAAAAACTGTTTTTT; CDR3 protein: CATSVHRGQNEKLFF
J gene: TRBJ1-3; clone size: once; V gene: TRBV11-2; D gene: .; CDR3 DNA: TGTGCCAGCAGCTTAGATCTGCTGGGGCAAGTATCTGGAAACACCATATATTTT; CDR3 protein: CASSLDLLGQVSGNTIYF
J gene: TRBJ1-5; clone size: .; V gene: TRBV7-2; D gene: TRBD1; CDR3 DNA: TGTGCCAGCAGCCCCAGACAGGGGAATCAGCCCCAGCATTTT; CDR3 protein: CASSPRQGNQPQHF
J gene: TRBJ2-1; clone size: .; V gene: TRBV28; D gene: TRBD1; CDR3 DNA: TGTGCCAGCAGTTTAAGACAGGGCTCCTACAATGAGCAGTTCTTC; CDR3 protein: CASSLRQGSYNEQFF
J gene: TRBJ1-6; clone size: .; V gene: TRBV15; D gene: TRBD1; CDR3 DNA: TGTGCCACCAGCAGAGGACAGGGAAGTTCACCCCTCCACTTT; CDR3 protein: CATSRGQGSSPLHF
J gene: TRBJ2-3; clone size: .; V gene: TRBV7-9; D gene: .; CDR3 DNA: TGTGCCAGCACGGGACTTCCAAGCCCCACAGATACGCAGTATTTT; CDR3 protein: CASTGLPSPTDTQYF
J gene: TRBJ1-5; clone size: .; V gene: TRBV6-5; D gene: .; CDR3 DNA: TGTGCCAGCAGTCAGGGGATGAGTCAGCCCCAGCATTTT; CDR3 protein: CASSQGMSQPQHF
J gene: TRBJ1-6; clone size: once; V gene: TRBV6-5; D gene: .; CDR3 DNA: TGTGCCAGCAGTTACCAGGGCAGGAAAAATTCACCCCTCCACTTT; CDR3 protein: CASSYQGRKNSPLHF